The 9 T cell receptor beta chains reported below all come from one sample, sequenced in a study of vaccination effects on CD4 cells after COVID-19. Sequencing used immunoSEQ multiplex PCR; TCRdb keeps in-frame clones, though not all of them. The sample yields tens of thousands of clones, around three quarters seen once. Antigen-specific CD4+ T cells expanded by the ViraFEST assay with viral peptide pools were then sequenced. Isolating CD4+ T cells followed more than 9 days of culture. Nobody among the vaccine recipients had prior SARS-CoV-2 infection (nucleocapsid antibodies were negative). Their target antigens are unknown. The material sequenced was CD4+ T cells from PBMCs cultured with HCoV-OC43 spike peptides, taken before COVID-19 vaccination. Regarding subset: HCoV-OC43 spike overlapping peptide pool stimulation. These receptors were obtained from a human donor who received a COVID-19 vaccine.

The chain joins TRBV24-1 to TRBJ2-4, with 10 bases that match TRBD2. With 2 bases clipped from V and 6 bases from J, the junction kept 3 bases outside the gene matches. Per the germline V gene, CDR1 is KGHDR and CDR2 is SFDVKD. The CDR3 length is 15 residues. The CDR3 protein is CATSDSRTSGNIQYF. The CDR3 DNA reads TGTGCCACCAGTGATTCCCGGACTAGCGGAAACATTCAGTACTTC.

The chain links TRBV18 to TRBJ1-5; tentatively, D is TRBD1 (6 bases). The CDR3 runs to 16 residues. V lost 0 bases, J lost 1 base, and 10 bases lay in between. In germline, CDR1 is KGHSH, CDR2 LQKENI. The CDR3 loop is CASSPPGAGSNQPQHF. The CDR3 DNA follows: TGTGCCAGCTCACCACCGGGGGCGGGCAGCAATCAGCCCCAGCATTTT.

The chain combines TRBV7-3 with TRBJ2-1; D is undetermined. The ends were cut back, 5 bases at V and 9 bases at J, with 23 bases in the middle. Germline CDR1 reads SGHTA; CDR2 reads FQGTGA. This CDR3 spans 16 amino acids. This CDR3 is CASSPDKGIIVSEQFF. DNA for the CDR3: TGTGCCAGCAGCCCCGATAAAGGGATCATCGTTAGTGAGCAGTTCTTC.

The genes are TRBV11-2 and TRBJ2-3; 9 nucleotides agree with TRBD1. CDR1 is SGHAT, CDR2 FQNNGV, per germline. V shed 4 bases, J shed 0 bases, and the junction held 14 bases outside the gene matches. The CDR3 loop spans 19 amino acids. The chain's CDR3 is CASSSRPGTGIFSTDTQYF. In DNA form, the CDR3 reads TGTGCCAGCAGCTCAAGGCCCGGGACAGGGATCTTTAGCACAGATACGCAGTATTTT.

The chain combines TRBV5-5 with TRBJ2-2; 8 bases match TRBD2. This CDR3 region has 17 residues. The junction had 16 bases not matched to a gene; V was cut back by 7 bases and J by 5 bases. Germline V gene data show CDR1 as SGHKS and CDR2 as YYEKEE (reference sequence). The CDR3, as DNA: TGTGCCAGCCACCCGGTGGCGGGGGGATTCCGAACCGGGGAGCTGTTTTTT. Residues: CASHPVAGGFRTGELFF.

V and J are TRBV5-1 and TRBJ2-1, with D hard to call. From germline, CDR1 is SGHRS and CDR2 YFSETQ. The CDR3 is 13 amino acids. V lost 0 bases to trimming and J lost 6 bases, with 7 bases between them. The CDR3 region is CASSLGTLNEQFF. The CDR3, as DNA: TGCGCCAGCAGCTTGGGCACCCTCAATGAGCAGTTCTTC.

This chain joins TRBV7-2 and TRBJ2-5; 7 bases fit TRBD2. V was pared by 5 bases and J by 2 bases, with 5 bases of the junction left unmatched. CDR3 length: 14 amino acids. Germline V gives CDR1 SGHTA, CDR2 FQGNSA. The CDR3: CASSPSSGQETQYF. In DNA form, the CDR3 reads TGTGCCAGCAGCCCCTCTAGCGGACAAGAGACCCAGTACTTC.

The J gene is TRBJ1-2, the V gene TRBV5-6; D uncertain. Germline V gene lookup returns CDR1 SGHDT and CDR2 YYEEEE. The CDR3 sequence is 14 residues long. Trimming shortened V by 4 bases and J by 1 base, and 11 bases separated the two germline ends. CDR3: CASSPTAYNYGYTF. As DNA, the CDR3 is TGTGCCAGCAGCCCAACGGCCTATAACTATGGCTACACCTTC.

V is TRBV2 and J is TRBJ1-1, with D maybe TRBD1 (6 bases). The CDR3 runs to 13 residues. V lost 4 bases, J lost 5 bases, and 11 bases lay in between. The germline V gene encodes CDR1 SNHLY and CDR2 FYNNEI. CDR3 nucleotides: TGTGCCAGCAGTGCTATCAGGGGAACTGAAGCTTTCTTT. Encoded protein: CASSAIRGTEAFF.